This passage covers 32 T cell receptor beta chains from one sample sequenced in a study of shared T cell receptors in the human thymus. Clones were sequenced by immunoSEQ multiplex PCR, and TCRdb holds only the in-frame ones, with some missing. The table has about 660,000 clones, approximately 89% seen once. The sample was also reused in another study, on human thymus T cells.

The source material was thymocytes. These receptors all come from a boy in the first two years of life with a congenital heart defect.

The V and J genes are TRBV4-1 and TRBJ2-3, with a tentative D call TRBD2 (5 bases). Per the germline V gene, CDR1 is MGHRA and CDR2 is YSYEKL. Trimming pared 0 bases from V and 11 bases from J, leaving 15 bases between. CDR3 size: 14 residues. The CDR3 here is CASSQDADYRWQYF. The CDR3 nucleotides read TGCGCCAGCAGCCAAGATGCTGACTACCGATGGCAGTATTTT.

This chain uses TRBV7-9 with TRBJ1-4; 8 positions match TRBD1. CDR3 length: 13 amino acids. Germline loops: CDR1 SEHNR, CDR2 FQNEAQ (reference sequence). V shed 11 bases, J shed 8 bases, and the junction held 10 bases outside the gene matches. In DNA, the CDR3 is TGTGCCGGAACTCAGGGGGCGGACGAAAAACTGTTTTTT. Residues: CAGTQGADEKLFF. Full variable domain (remainder filled in from reference TRBV7-9 and TRBJ1-4): DTGVSQNPRHKITKRGQNVTFRCDPISEHNRLYWYRQTLGQGPEFLTYFQNEAQLEKSRLLSDRFSAERPKGSFSTLEIQRTEQGDSAMYLCAGTQGADEKLFFGSGTQLSVL.

The V and J genes are TRBV4-3 and TRBJ2-7, with TRBD2 matching 7 bases. Trimming took 2 bases from V and 5 from J; bases not matched to a gene: 21. This CDR3 is 19 amino acids long. In germline, CDR1 is LGHNA, CDR2 YSLEER. CDR3 in DNA: TGCGCCAGCAGCCAAAGTTCTAGGGGCGTGGGAGGGGTCTTTCACGAGCAGTACTTC. It translates to CASSQSSRGVGGVFHEQYF.

The genes are TRBV19 and TRBJ1-6; perhaps TRBD1 as D (5 bases). The CDR3 sequence is 16 residues long. Trimming shortened V by 5 bases and J by 1 base, and 12 bases separated the two germline ends. Germline V CDR1 and CDR2: LNHDA, SQIVND (reference sequence). The CDR3: CASSLGGLSYNSPLHF. CDR3 coding DNA: TGTGCCAGTAGTCTGGGGGGTTTGTCCTATAATTCACCCCTCCACTTT.

The gene calls are TRBV12-5 and TRBJ1-2; the match to TRBD1 covers 8 bases. The germline gives CDR1 LGHNT, CDR2 FRNRAP. This CDR3 is built from 14 residues. Trimming at V came to 2 bases and at J to 8 bases, leaving 7 bases not matched to a gene. CDR3 nucleotide sequence: TGTGCTAGTGGTTTGCCCCGGGACAGGTGGGGCTACACCTTC. This gives the protein CASGLPRDRWGYTF.

The V and J genes are TRBV19 and TRBJ2-2; the match to TRBD2 covers 14 bases. Germline V gene sequence: CDR1 LNHDA, CDR2 SQIVND (reference sequence). The CDR3 loop spans 17 amino acids. Trimming cost V 0 bases and J 6 bases; bases outside gene matches: 3. Here the CDR3 DNA reads TGTGCCAGTAGTATAGAGGGACTAGCGGGAGATTCCGGGGAGCTGTTTTTT. Amino acid sequence: CASSIEGLAGDSGELFF.

Concerning this clone itself: The sample has other DNA sequences that encode this CDR3 too. In DNA, the CDR3 is TGTGCCAGCAGCGTAGGAAGCGGGAGATACAATGAGCAGTTCTTC. Encoded protein: CASSVGSGRYNEQFF. The genes are TRBV9 and TRBJ2-1, with 8 bases that match TRBD2. After removal of 0 bases from V and 4 bases from J, the junction contained 3 bases not matched to a gene. There are 15 residues in the CDR3. The V gene's germline CDR1 is SGDLS and CDR2 YYNGEE.

The V call is TRBV19, the J call TRBJ2-1, with D possibly matching TRBD2 (7 bases). Germline CDR1 and CDR2: LNHDA and SQIVND (reference sequence). The CDR3 has 14 amino acids. Trimming shortened V by 0 bases and J by 6 bases, and 9 bases separated the two germline ends. CDR3 DNA: TGTGCCAGTAGTATAGATAGGGGGGGCAATGAGCAGTTCTTC. It encodes CASSIDRGGNEQFF.

This sequence joins TRBV29-1 and TRBJ2-3; the match to TRBD2 covers 8 bases. Germline CDR1 SQVTM, CDR2 ANQGSEA. The trim removed 7 bases at V and 2 bases at J, leaving 8 bases unmatched. The CDR3 is 14 amino acids. The CDR3, as DNA: TGCAGCGCCTTCGGGACTAGTGACACAGATACGCAGTATTTT. Protein sequence: CSAFGTSDTDTQYF.

J is TRBJ2-1 and V is TRBV9, with a weak D call TRBD1 (6 bases). Germline loops: CDR1 SGDLS, CDR2 YYNGEE. The CDR3 contains 16 residues. V was clipped by 3 bases and J by 2 bases, with 15 bases between them. This CDR3 reads CASSAHRETPYNEQFF. In DNA, the CDR3 is TGTGCCAGCAGCGCCCACAGGGAAACCCCCTACAATGAGCAGTTCTTC. Full variable domain (missing parts from reference TRBV9 and TRBJ2-1): DSGVTQTPKHLITATGQRVTLRCSPRSGDLSVYWYQQSLDQGLQFLIQYYNGEERAKGNILERFSAQQFPDLHSELNLSSLELGDSALYFCASSAHRETPYNEQFFGPGTRLTVL.

The chain joins TRBV19 to TRBJ2-7, with 7 bases lining up with TRBD1. Trimming took 0 bases from V and 3 from J; bases not matched to a gene: 8. Germline CDR1 and CDR2: LNHDA and SQIVND (reference sequence). The CDR3 has 16 residues. CDR3 loop: CASSIDPVGQSYEQYF. The CDR3 DNA is TGTGCCAGTAGTATAGATCCTGTGGGACAGAGCTACGAGCAGTACTTC.

The chain is built from TRBV5-5 and TRBJ2-1, with D perhaps matching TRBD1 (5 bases). V was shortened by 1 base and J by 15 bases, with 14 bases between the two germline ends. This CDR3 comprises 12 residues. In germline, CDR1 is SGHKS, CDR2 YYEKEE (reference sequence). CDR3 nucleotides: TGTGCCAGCAGCTTGAGGTCAGGGTTCACGTTCTTC. It is translated as CASSLRSGFTFF.

V and J are TRBV30 and TRBJ1-1, with a weak D call TRBD1 (5 bases). Trimming cost V 5 bases and J 5 bases, with 18 bases left between them. This CDR3 contains 14 residues. The V gene's germline CDR1 is GTSNPN and CDR2 SVGIG (reference sequence). For the CDR3, the DNA is TGTGCCTGGGACCTCACTCGGGGGTTGACTGAAGCTTTCTTT. Amino acids: CAWDLTRGLTEAFF.

V and J are TRBV28 and TRBJ2-7; 11 nucleotides line up with TRBD1. CDR1 is MDHEN and CDR2 is SYDVKM in the germline V gene. The CDR3 is 15 amino acids. With V trimmed by 4 bases and J by 4 bases, 6 bases remained unmatched. CDR3 sequence reads: CASSSQGQGAYEQYF. Written as DNA, the CDR3 is TGTGCCAGCAGTTCTCAAGGACAGGGGGCGTACGAGCAGTACTTC. The variable domain in full, with the rest retrieved from reference TRBV28 and TRBJ2-7, is DVKVTQSSRYLVKRTGEKVFLECVQDMDHENMFWYRQDPGLGLRLIYFSYDVKMKEKGDIPEGYSVSREKKERFSLILESASTNQTSMYLCASSSQGQGAYEQYFGPGTRLTVT.

This clone was observed a single time. The DNA for the CDR3 is TGCGCCAGCAGCCAAGATCTTCCTAGCGGACACACAGATACGCAGTATTTT. Its protein is CASSQDLPSGHTDTQYF. The rearrangement uses TRBV4-1 and TRBJ2-3, with 7 bases that match TRBD2. Germline values: CDR1 MGHRA, CDR2 YSYEKL. The V segment lost 0 bases and the J segment 2 bases; nucleotides outside the gene matches: 8. The CDR3 extends over 17 amino acids.

V gene TRBV19 combines with J gene TRBJ1-1, with TRBD1 matching over 8 bases. The length of the CDR3 is 15 residues. Losses at the gene ends were 3 bases for V and 0 bases for J; bases not matched to a gene: 3. Germline V lookup: CDR1 LNHDA, CDR2 SQIVND (reference sequence). The DNA of the CDR3 is TGTGCCAGTAGTATCCTGGGACAGGTGAACACTGAAGCTTTCTTT. Amino acid sequence: CASSILGQVNTEAFF.

This clone was seen only a few times. The chain links TRBV19 to TRBJ2-3, with TRBD1 matching 9 bases. The CDR3 consists of 16 residues. Per germline, CDR1 LNHDA and CDR2 SQIVND (reference sequence). V was clipped by 9 bases and J by 2 bases; unmatched bases: 12. CDR3 sequence reads: CASSFAGTGHTDTQYF. As DNA, the CDR3 is TGTGCCAGCTCCTTCGCCGGGACAGGGCACACAGATACGCAGTATTTT.

This clone has a handful of counts. The chain joins TRBV27 to TRBJ1-2; TRBD1 is a possible D gene (6 bases). The CDR3 covers 13 residues. Germline CDR1 and CDR2: MNHEY and SMNVEV (reference sequence). Trimming removed 8 bases at V and 10 bases at J, with 20 bases between. The CDR3 here is CASGSTGSADYTF. The CDR3 nucleotides are TGTGCCAGCGGAAGCACAGGGTCTGCCGACTACACCTTC.

The V call is TRBV27, the J call TRBJ2-7, with TRBD1 matching 9 bases. With 8 bases clipped from V and 6 bases from J, the junction kept 5 bases outside the gene matches. This CDR3 has 12 residues. Germline CDR1 reads MNHEY; CDR2 reads SMNVEV (reference sequence). The CDR3 is CASADRGSEQYF. The CDR3, as DNA: TGTGCCAGCGCTGACAGGGGGAGCGAGCAGTACTTC.

The chain links TRBV18 to TRBJ2-1; 11 bases match TRBD1. Germline lookup yields CDR1 KGHSH and CDR2 LQKENI. Trimming at V came to 5 bases and at J to 4 bases, leaving 13 bases not matched to a gene. CDR3 length: 18 amino acids. CDR3 sequence reads: CASSGGQGETGSYNEQFF. CDR3 nucleotide sequence: TGTGCCAGCTCAGGGGGACAGGGGGAGACCGGCTCTTACAATGAGCAGTTCTTC.

As for this clone: An end of the junction differs from the germline gene, which may be a read error. The chain carries TRBV7-2 and TRBJ2-3; 10 positions match TRBD2. The CDR3 consists of 17 residues. CDR1 SGHTA and CDR2 FQGNSA come from the germline V gene. For the CDR3, the DNA is TGTGCCAGCAGCATAGCGGGAGGACCCTATAGCACAGATACGCAGTATTTT. This gives the protein CASSIAGGPYSTDTQYF. The complete variable domain, with remaining parts taken from reference TRBV7-2 and TRBJ2-3, reads GAGVSQSPSNKVTEKGKDVELRCDPISGHTALYWYRQSLGQGLEFLIYFQGNSAPDKSGLPSDRFSAERTGGSVSTLTIQRTQQEDSAVYLCASSIAGGPYSTDTQYFGPGTRLTVL.

The rearrangement uses TRBV5-1 and TRBJ2-1, with D possibly matching TRBD2 (7 bases). This CDR3 region has 15 residues. V lost 6 bases and J lost 9, with 22 bases in between. Germline loops: CDR1 SGHRS, CDR2 YFSETQ. CDR3: CASILRRGGSIEQFF. The CDR3 DNA reads as TGCGCCAGCATCCTCCGGAGGGGGGGGAGCATTGAGCAGTTCTTC.

CDR3 amino acids: CASSQDYPNTGELFF. Written as DNA, the CDR3 is TGCGCCAGCAGCCAAGACTACCCTAACACCGGGGAGCTGTTTTTT. The genes are TRBV4-3 and TRBJ2-2; D unclear. The V gene's germline CDR1 is LGHNA and CDR2 YSLEER. Between the trimmed V and J ends, which lost 0 bases and 2 bases, there was a span of 7 bases. There are 15 residues in the CDR3.

CDR3 DNA sequence: TGTGCCAGCAGCTCCTCCACTAAGGCGGGGGGGCGAAATGAGCAGTTCTTC. It specifies CASSSSTKAGGRNEQFF. The chain employs TRBV9 and TRBJ2-1; TRBD2 agrees at 9 bases. CDR3 length: 17 amino acids. Germline loops: CDR1 SGDLS, CDR2 YYNGEE. Trimming cost V 4 bases and J 7 bases; bases outside gene matches: 15.

CDR3 sequence: CASSGTGRLAGTQYF. Written as DNA, the CDR3 is TGTGCCAGCAGCGGGACCGGCAGGCTTGCGGGTACGCAGTATTTT. The V call is TRBV9, the J call TRBJ2-3; D might be TRBD2 (5 bases). V gave up 3 bases and J gave up 8 bases, with 19 bases separating them. The germline V gene encodes CDR1 SGDLS and CDR2 YYNGEE. This CDR3 has 15 amino acids. The entire variable domain, with the rest obtained from reference TRBV9 and TRBJ2-3, is as follows: DSGVTQTPKHLITATGQRVTLRCSPRSGDLSVYWYQQSLDQGLQFLIQYYNGEERAKGNILERFSAQQFPDLHSELNLSSLELGDSALYFCASSGTGRLAGTQYFGPGTRLTVL.

The chain links TRBV7-9 to TRBJ2-1; TRBD2 is a possible D gene (6 bases). V was trimmed by 1 base and J by 1 base, leaving 8 bases between them. The CDR3 spans 15 residues. Germline V gene data show CDR1 as SEHNR and CDR2 as FQNEAQ (reference sequence). The CDR3 nucleotides are TGTGCCAGCAGCTTAGGCGCGGGGTCCTACAATGAGCAGTTCTTC. Translating it yields CASSLGAGSYNEQFF.

The chain combines TRBV5-1 with TRBJ2-7, with D perhaps matching TRBD1 (5 bases). This CDR3 contains 17 residues. The V end lost 4 bases, the J end lost 3 bases, and 23 bases lay between the germline ends. The V gene's germline CDR1 is SGHRS and CDR2 YFSETQ. This chain's CDR3 is CASSPKLRSQVDYEQYF. The CDR3 DNA is TGCGCCAGCAGCCCGAAGTTGCGTTCACAGGTAGACTACGAGCAGTACTTC.

In DNA, the CDR3 is TGTGCCAGCAGGTCGAAACCTCGGACTATTGAGGAGACCCAGTACTTC. Translating gives CASRSKPRTIEETQYF. The J gene is TRBJ2-5, the V gene TRBV7-7; a weak D match, TRBD2 (6 bases). Germline lookup yields CDR1 SSHAT and CDR2 FNYEAQ (reference sequence). The CDR3 sequence is 16 residues long. V was cut by 6 bases and J by 5 bases, with 22 bases left in between.

The chain is built from TRBV7-9 and TRBJ1-1; TRBD1 agrees at 7 bases. V shed 4 bases, J shed 1 base, and the junction held 12 bases outside the gene matches. Germline V gene data show CDR1 as SEHNR and CDR2 as FQNEAQ (reference sequence). There are 17 residues in the CDR3. The CDR3 sequence: CASSSNANRGENTEAFF. The CDR3 DNA sequence: TGTGCCAGCAGCTCCAACGCTAACAGGGGAGAGAACACTGAAGCTTTCTTT.

The chain has TRBV9 and TRBJ2-7; the match to TRBD2 covers 8 bases. The CDR3 has 17 residues. V shed 0 bases, J shed 6 bases, and the junction held 14 bases outside the gene matches. Germline loops: CDR1 SGDLS, CDR2 YYNGEE. As DNA, the CDR3 is TGTGCCAGCAGCGTAGCCCCCCTAGCGGGCCAGAGGGGCGAGCAGTACTTC. Encoded protein: CASSVAPLAGQRGEQYF.

The chain couples TRBV11-2 to TRBJ1-4; D is perhaps TRBD1 (6 bases). The CDR3 runs 14 residues. Trimming left V 5 bases short and J 8 bases short, with 15 bases between. Germline V gives CDR1 SGHAT, CDR2 FQNNGV. CDR3 protein: CASSPRTVGEKLFF. The CDR3 nucleotides read TGTGCCAGCAGCCCTAGGACAGTAGGGGAAAAACTGTTTTTT.

The chain combines TRBV5-5 with TRBJ1-5; D is perhaps TRBD1 (5 bases). The germline V gene has CDR1 SGHKS and CDR2 YYEKEE (reference sequence). The germline V and J ends were trimmed by 0 bases and 9 bases, with 16 bases remaining between them. The CDR3 consists of 15 residues. CDR3 sequence: CASSLDVAGQGPQHF. The CDR3 bases are TGTGCCAGCAGCTTGGACGTTGCGGGGCAAGGGCCCCAGCATTTT.